These 14 T cell receptor beta chains were sequenced from one sample in a study of OX40 agonist ivuxolimab in advanced cancers. The library was prepared using the immunoSEQ multiplex PCR assay. TCRdb re-hosts the immuneACCESS table, in-frame sequences only. Its copies lack some clones; in the studies checked, an unresolved V gene accounts for under half of them, and the cause for the rest is not known. The sample table lists under 45,000 clones, about 78% of them with a count of one. 20% to 25% of the sample lies in the top ten. The input for sequencing was CD4+ or CD8+ T cells sorted from blood, taken in a trial of the OX40 agonist ivuxolimab. These receptors came from an adult with an advanced solid tumor such as melanoma, head and neck, liver or kidney cancer.

The DNA for the CDR3 is TGTGCCAGCCGCTCCCGACAGGGGTTGGTGGGGGCCAACGTCCTGACTTTC. Its translation: CASRSRQGLVGANVLTF. This chain joins TRBV27 and TRBJ2-6; TRBD1 matches 8 bases. Trimming at V came to 8 bases and at J to 4 bases, leaving 13 bases not matched to a gene. CDR3 length equals 17 residues. The V gene's germline CDR1 is MNHEY and CDR2 SMNVEV (reference sequence).

V is TRBV11-3 and J is TRBJ1-1; D perhaps matches TRBD1 (5 bases). This CDR3 has 16 residues. V dropped 8 bases and J dropped 1 base, with 20 bases sitting between them. CDR1 SGHNT and CDR2 YENEEA come from the germline V gene. The CDR3 is CASSKGIGAGNTEAFF. The DNA of the CDR3 is TGTGCCAGCTCCAAGGGAATAGGGGCAGGGAACACTGAAGCTTTCTTT.

The chain carries TRBV6-5 and TRBJ2-7, with 9 bases that match TRBD2. Germline V gene sequence: CDR1 MNHEY, CDR2 SVGAGI. V was pared by 7 bases and J by 4 bases, with 5 bases of the junction left unmatched. The CDR3 has 13 amino acids. CDR3 protein: CASTPGLAYEQYF. CDR3 in DNA: TGTGCCAGCACCCCGGGACTAGCTTACGAGCAGTACTTC.

The sample holds a few counts of this clone. The CDR3 sequence: CASRPFGGQETQYF. CDR3 nucleotides: TGTGCCAGCAGACCTTTCGGGGGCCAAGAGACCCAGTACTTC. The chain combines TRBV7-9 with TRBJ2-5; D might be TRBD2 (6 bases). Between the trimmed V and J ends, which lost 6 bases and 1 base, there was a span of 12 bases. CDR3 length equals 14 residues. Germline lookup yields CDR1 SEHNR and CDR2 FQNEAQ (reference sequence).

V gene TRBV14 combines with J gene TRBJ2-2, with D perhaps matching TRBD1 (6 bases). With 4 bases removed from V and 4 bases from J, the gap between germline ends came to 13 bases. The CDR3 covers 15 residues. Germline values: CDR1 SGHDN, CDR2 FVKESK. The CDR3 sequence is CASSPQGHRTGELFF. The CDR3, as DNA: TGTGCCAGCAGCCCCCAGGGACATCGCACCGGGGAGCTGTTTTTT.

The chain employs TRBV27 and TRBJ2-7; D perhaps matches TRBD2 (5 bases). Germline V gene sequence: CDR1 MNHEY, CDR2 SMNVEV (reference sequence). V lost 2 bases and J 6 bases, leaving 17 bases between the germline ends. The CDR3 is made up of 15 amino acids. The CDR3, as DNA: TGTGCCAGCAGTTTAGGGCTAGCCAGAGGAGCCGAGCAGTACTTC. Translated: CASSLGLARGAEQYF.

This clone was picked up one time. The chain employs TRBV14 and TRBJ2-7, with D unresolved. Germline lookup yields CDR1 SGHDN and CDR2 FVKESK. The CDR3 consists of 13 residues. With 4 bases removed from V and 3 bases from J, the gap between germline ends came to 10 bases. CDR3 DNA: TGTGCCAGCAGCCCGGGCCTAAGCTACGAGCAGTACTTC. Translation gives CASSPGLSYEQYF.

V usage is TRBV18 and J usage is TRBJ2-7; maybe TRBD2 (7 bases). Trimming pared 2 bases from V and 5 bases from J, leaving 13 bases between. CDR3 size: 14 residues. The germline gives CDR1 KGHSH, CDR2 LQKENI. CDR3: CASSPGGGRNEQYF. The CDR3 region has the DNA TGTGCCAGCTCACCAGGGGGGGGCCGGAACGAGCAGTACTTC.

The chain is built from TRBV9 and TRBJ1-3, with a possible D match to TRBD1 (5 bases). Trimming stripped 0 bases from V and 4 bases from J, with 8 bases between. The germline V gene has CDR1 SGDLS and CDR2 YYNGEE. The CDR3 has 14 amino acids. CDR3 residues: CASSVGQLGNTIYF. The CDR3 region has the DNA TGTGCCAGCAGCGTAGGACAGTTAGGAAACACCATATATTTT.

J is TRBJ2-3 and V is TRBV27; 12 bases are shared with TRBD2. Germline-derived CDR1 and CDR2 are MNHEY and SMNVEV (reference sequence). The CDR3 covers 17 residues. J was trimmed by 1 base and V by 10 bases; bases with no gene match: 12. The CDR3 region is CATSLAGGIFGTDTQYF. The CDR3 DNA reads TGTGCCACCTCACTAGCGGGAGGCATCTTCGGCACAGATACGCAGTATTTT.

The chain has TRBV5-1 and TRBJ1-2; D gene uncertain. Germline CDR1 is SGHRS and CDR2 is YFSETQ. V lost 2 bases and J lost 3, with 14 bases in between. This CDR3 is built from 15 residues. The CDR3 sequence: CASSLSEGGYYGYTF. Written as DNA, the CDR3 is TGCGCCAGCAGCTTATCAGAGGGTGGATACTATGGCTACACCTTC.

The gene calls are TRBV10-3 and TRBJ2-3; 8 bases are a match to TRBD2. Germline-derived CDR1 and CDR2 are ENHRY and SYGVKD. V gave up 6 bases and J gave up 0 bases; unmatched junction bases: 5. The CDR3 consists of 15 residues. The CDR3 nucleotides are TGTGCCATCAGAAGCGGGGGCCCTAGCACAGATACGCAGTATTTT. Protein product: CAIRSGGPSTDTQYF.

The CDR3 nucleotides are TGTGCCAGCTCACCCGGGACGCTTCGGGTCGAGCTGTTTTTT. This sequence encodes CASSPGTLRVELFF. The genes are TRBV18 and TRBJ2-2; tentatively, D is TRBD1 or TRBD2 (5 bases each). CDR1 is KGHSH and CDR2 is LQKENI in the germline V gene. CDR3 length: 14 residues. Trimming took off 3 bases at V and 11 bases at J, with 16 bases between the two ends.

In this sample, this clone turned up a few times. The J gene is TRBJ1-5, the V gene TRBV19; 7 bases line up with TRBD1. The V and J ends lost 5 bases and 8 bases, in that order; junction bases with no gene match: 9. CDR3 length: 14 residues. Germline V gene lookup returns CDR1 LNHDA and CDR2 SQIVND (reference sequence). CDR3 bases: TGTGCCAGTAGTGGGACAGCGACAATCGAGCCCCAGCATTTT. The encoded protein is CASSGTATIEPQHF.